The entry that follows covers one TCR beta chain sequence. The V gene lost 7 bases and the J gene lost 6 bases, with 15 bases spanning the gap. There are 13 residues in the CDR3. The V gene's germline CDR1 is LNHDA and CDR2 SQIVND (reference sequence). The data stem from a study of OX40 agonist ivuxolimab in advanced cancers. For the study at large: People who had prior anti-PD-1, anti-PD-L1 or anti-CTLA-4 therapy could take part, and approximately 43% had some. One hepatocellular carcinoma and two cutaneous melanoma patients partially responded.

Only in-frame clones appear in the TCRdb table, and some are missing; sequencing was by immunoSEQ multiplex PCR. The sample contains tens of thousands of clones, approximately 80% of which appear only once. With autoimmune disease history or systemic immunosuppression, patients were excluded. This clonotype was sampled from an adult with an advanced solid tumor such as melanoma, head and neck, liver or kidney cancer. This specimen was CD4+ or CD8+ T cells sorted from blood, taken in a trial of the OX40 agonist ivuxolimab. The chain couples TRBV19 to TRBJ1-2; D not certain. The CDR3: CASTPSGSHGYTF. CDR3 DNA: TGTGCCAGTACTCCGTCCGGAAGTCATGGCTACACCTTC.